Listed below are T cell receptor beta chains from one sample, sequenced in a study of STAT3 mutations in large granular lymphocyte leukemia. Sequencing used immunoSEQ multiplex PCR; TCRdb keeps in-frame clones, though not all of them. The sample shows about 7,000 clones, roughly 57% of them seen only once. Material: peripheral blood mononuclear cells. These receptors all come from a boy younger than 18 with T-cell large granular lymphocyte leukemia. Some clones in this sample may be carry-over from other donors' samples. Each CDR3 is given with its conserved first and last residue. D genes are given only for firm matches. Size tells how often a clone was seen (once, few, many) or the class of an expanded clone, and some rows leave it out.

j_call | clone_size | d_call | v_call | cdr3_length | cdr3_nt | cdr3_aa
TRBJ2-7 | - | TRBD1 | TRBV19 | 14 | TGTGCCAGTAAGGGGACAGGGGGCTCCTACGAGCAGTACTTC | CASKGTGGSYEQYF
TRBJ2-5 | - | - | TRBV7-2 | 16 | TGTGCCAGCAGCCAGAGAATCCGGGACTTTCAAGAGACCCAGTACTTC | CASSQRIRDFQETQYF
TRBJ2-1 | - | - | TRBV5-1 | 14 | TGCGCCAGCAGCTGGGACAATTCCTACAATGAGCAGTTCTTC | CASSWDNSYNEQFF
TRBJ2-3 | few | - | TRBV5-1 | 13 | TGCGCCAGCAGCTTGCCTAACTCAGATACGCAGTATTTT | CASSLPNSDTQYF
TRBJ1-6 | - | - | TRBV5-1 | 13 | TGCGCCAGCAGAACCGGGACCTATTCACCCCTCCACTTT | CASRTGTYSPLHF
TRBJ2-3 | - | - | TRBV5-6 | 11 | TGTGCCAGCAGCTCCACAGATACGCAGTATTTT | CASSSTDTQYF
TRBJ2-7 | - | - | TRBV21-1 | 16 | TGTGCCAGCAGCCGAGGGCCACGGGACAGGGCTTCTGAGCAGTACTTC | CASSRGPRDRASEQYF
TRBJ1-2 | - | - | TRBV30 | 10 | TGTGCCTGGAGGGACTATGGCTACACCTTC | CAWRDYGYTF
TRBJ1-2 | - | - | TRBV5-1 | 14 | TGCGCCAGCAGCTTCGTGGGGGCGATAGAAGGCTACACCTTC | CASSFVGAIEGYTF
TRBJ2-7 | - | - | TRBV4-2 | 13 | TGTGCCAGCAGCCAAGCCGGGGCTTACGAGCAGTACTTC | CASSQAGAYEQYF